This TCR beta chain was identified in a study of OX40 agonist ivuxolimab in advanced cancers. Findings and caveats of the study: On average, a greater number of expanded clones characterised CD8+ T cells relative to CD4+.

Unmatched junction bases numbered 4, after V lost 2 bases and J lost 0 bases. Germline loops: CDR1 SGHRS, CDR2 YFSETQ. CDR3 size: 16 residues. Comments on this clone: Its antigen is as yet unknown.

The table came from immunoSEQ multiplex PCR; TCRdb's copy has only in-frame clones and leaves some out. Here the sample spans 85,000 or so clones, just over 85% being singletons. The starting material was CD4+ or CD8+ T cells sorted from blood, obtained in a trial of the OX40 agonist ivuxolimab. The rearrangement uses TRBV5-1 and TRBJ2-2; 7 bases fit TRBD2. The receptor's source is an adult with an advanced solid tumor such as melanoma, head and neck, liver or kidney cancer. In DNA, the CDR3 is TGCGCCAGCAGCTTATATGGGGGGGCGAACACCGGGGAGCTGTTTTTT. Amino acid sequence: CASSLYGGANTGELFF.